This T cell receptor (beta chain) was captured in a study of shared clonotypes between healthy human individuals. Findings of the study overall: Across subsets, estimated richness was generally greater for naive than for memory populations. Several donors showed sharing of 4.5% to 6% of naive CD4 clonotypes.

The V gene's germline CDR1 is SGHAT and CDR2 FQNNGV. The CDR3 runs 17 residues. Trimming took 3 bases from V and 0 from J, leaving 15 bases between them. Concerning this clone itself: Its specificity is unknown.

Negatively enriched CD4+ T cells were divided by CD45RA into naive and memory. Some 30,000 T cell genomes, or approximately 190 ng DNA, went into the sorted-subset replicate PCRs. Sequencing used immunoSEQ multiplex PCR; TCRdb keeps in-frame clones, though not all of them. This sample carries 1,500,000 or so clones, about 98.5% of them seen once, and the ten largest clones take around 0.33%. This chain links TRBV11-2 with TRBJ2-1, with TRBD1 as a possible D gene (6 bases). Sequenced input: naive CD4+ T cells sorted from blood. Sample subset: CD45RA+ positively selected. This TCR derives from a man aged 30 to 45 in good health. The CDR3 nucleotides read TGTGCCAGCAGCTTGAGGGTGGGGGCCCGCTCCTACAATGAGCAGTTCTTC. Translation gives CASSLRVGARSYNEQFF.